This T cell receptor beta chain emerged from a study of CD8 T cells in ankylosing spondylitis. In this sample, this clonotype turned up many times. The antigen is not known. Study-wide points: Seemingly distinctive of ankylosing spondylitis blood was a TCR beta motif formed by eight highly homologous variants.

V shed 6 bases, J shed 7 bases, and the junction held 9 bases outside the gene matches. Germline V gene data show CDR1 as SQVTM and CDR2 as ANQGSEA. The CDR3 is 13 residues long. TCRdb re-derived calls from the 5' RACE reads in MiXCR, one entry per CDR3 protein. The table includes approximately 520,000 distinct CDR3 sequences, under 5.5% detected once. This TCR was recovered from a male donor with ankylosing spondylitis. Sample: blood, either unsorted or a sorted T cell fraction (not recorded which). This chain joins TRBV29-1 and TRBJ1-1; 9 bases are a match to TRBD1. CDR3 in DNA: TGCAGCGTGAAGGGACAGGGTATGGGTGAAGCTTTCTTT. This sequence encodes CSVKGQGMGEAFF.